This passage covers 27 T cell receptor beta chains from one sample sequenced in a study of blood T cell repertoires in COVID-19. Assay used: immunoSEQ multiplex PCR; TCRdb lists only in-frame clones, some missing. The sample comprises 150,000 to 160,000 clones, approximately 86% of which are singletons, and about 2.4% rests with the top ten. Sequencing was done on a sample of peripheral blood. The receptors shown here come from a woman aged 70-85 years with acute or convalescent COVID-19.

This sequence joins TRBV13 and TRBJ1-1; D is uncertain. Germline V gene sequence: CDR1 PRHDT, CDR2 FYEKMQ (reference sequence). V lost 1 base to trimming and J lost 5 bases, with 8 bases between them. The CDR3 contains 13 residues. The CDR3 DNA sequence: TGTGCCAGCAGCTTAGAGGCAGCGACTGAAGCTTTCTTT. It codes for CASSLEAATEAFF.

Written as DNA, the CDR3 is TGTGCCAGCAGACCTGGGACAGTAAATCAGCCCCAGCATTTT. It encodes CASRPGTVNQPQHF. V usage is TRBV6-5 and J usage is TRBJ1-5, with TRBD1 identical over 7 bases. The V and J ends lost 6 bases and 4 bases, in that order; junction bases with no gene match: 6. CDR1 is MNHEY, CDR2 SVGAGI, per germline. The CDR3 runs to 14 residues.

The rearrangement joins TRBV2 to TRBJ2-3; possible D gene TRBD1, 5 bases. Germline V lookup: CDR1 SNHLY, CDR2 FYNNEI. The CDR3 totals 16 residues. Trimming took 2 bases from V and 6 from J, leaving 18 bases between them. DNA of the CDR3: TGTGCCAGCAGTGAATGGAGTTGGACACATACCGATACGCAGTATTTT. Translated: CASSEWSWTHTDTQYF.

This chain connects TRBV12-5 to TRBJ2-1; TRBD1 matches at 9 bases. Germline assignment: CDR1 LGHNT and CDR2 FRNRAP. The J segment lost 14 bases and the V segment lost 1 base, leaving 6 bases of the junction unmatched. CDR3 length: 13 amino acids. CDR3 amino acids: CASGLDPGTGKFF. Written as DNA, the CDR3 is TGTGCTAGTGGTTTGGATCCCGGGACAGGGAAGTTCTTC.

This clone came up a few times. The gene calls are TRBV30 and TRBJ1-3; 9 bases fit TRBD1. This CDR3 region has 14 residues. V was pared by 3 bases and J by 3 bases, with 3 bases of the junction left unmatched. CDR1 GTSNPN and CDR2 SVGIG come from the germline V gene (reference sequence). Here the CDR3 DNA reads TGTGCCTGGAGGATGACAGGGGGTGGAAACACCATATATTTT. Protein sequence: CAWRMTGGGNTIYF.

A single count supports this clone. Here the CDR3 DNA reads TGTGCCAGCAGCCAAGATGCGTCACAGGGGAGTGTGTGGGAGCAGTACTTC. This translates into CASSQDASQGSVWEQYF. V and J are TRBV4-2 and TRBJ2-7, with 7 bases that match TRBD1. The V segment lost 0 bases and the J segment 7 bases; nucleotides outside the gene matches: 15. This CDR3 contains 17 residues. Looked up from germline, CDR1 is LGHNA and CDR2 is YNFKEQ.

The chain has TRBV3-1 (or the pseudogene TRBV3-2) and TRBJ2-1; TRBD1 matches 11 bases. V dropped 3 bases and J dropped 1; count of bases not matched to a gene: 5. Germline values: CDR1 LGHDT, CDR2 YNNKEL (reference sequence). The CDR3 sequence is 17 residues long. In DNA form, the CDR3 reads TGTGCCAGCAGCCACAGGGGACAGGGGGTTTCCTACAATGAGCAGTTCTTC. It codes for CASSHRGQGVSYNEQFF.

This clone was seen once. The chain couples TRBV11-2 to TRBJ1-3; no reliable D call. Germline CDR1 SGHAT, CDR2 FQNNGV. The CDR3 consists of 14 residues. V dropped 4 bases and J dropped 0 bases, with 7 bases sitting between them. The chain's CDR3 is CASSYSSSGNTIYF. As DNA, the CDR3 is TGTGCCAGCAGCTACTCAAGCTCTGGAAACACCATATATTTT. Together with reference TRBV11-2 and TRBJ1-3, the CDR3 gives the full variable domain: EAGVAQSPRYKIIEKRQSVAFWCNPISGHATLYWYQQILGQGPKLLIQFQNNGVVDDSQLPKDRFSAERLKGVDSTLKIQPAKLEDSAVYLCASSYSSSGNTIYFGEGSWLTVV.

The chain uses TRBV7-2 and TRBJ1-6; 8 bases agree with TRBD1. Trimming removed 1 base from V and 10 bases from J; junction bases left unmatched: 12. CDR3 length: 17 residues. Germline V gives CDR1 SGHTA, CDR2 FQGNSA. CDR3 protein: CASSLVPTQGARSPLHF. CDR3 in DNA: TGTGCCAGCAGCTTAGTGCCCACCCAGGGGGCGAGGTCACCCCTCCACTTT.

The chain links TRBV29-1 to TRBJ1-2; D is uncertain. V shed 4 bases and J shed 0 bases, with 6 bases lying between them. In germline, CDR1 is SQVTM, CDR2 ANQGSEA. The CDR3 is made up of 12 amino acids. CDR3 in amino acids: CSVARTNYGYTF. CDR3 DNA: TGCAGCGTTGCGCGAACTAACTATGGCTACACCTTC.

The V call is TRBV11-2, the J call TRBJ2-5; perhaps TRBD2 as D (6 bases). This CDR3 region has 15 residues. Germline CDR1 reads SGHAT; CDR2 reads FQNNGV. V was cut by 2 bases and J by 2 bases, with 12 bases left in between. The CDR3 region is CASSLIRGSQETQYF. CDR3 nucleotide sequence: TGTGCCAGCAGCTTAATCCGGGGGTCTCAAGAGACCCAGTACTTC.

V usage is TRBV28 and J usage is TRBJ1-4, with 8 bases identical to TRBD1. Germline values: CDR1 MDHEN, CDR2 SYDVKM. Trimming at V came to 4 bases and at J to 8 bases, leaving 9 bases not matched to a gene. The CDR3 spans 15 residues. CDR3 nucleotides: TGTGCCAGCAGTTCACCGGGACAGGTTAACGAAAAACTGTTTTTT. Translated, it gives CASSSPGQVNEKLFF.

The chain couples TRBV28 to TRBJ2-1, with TRBD1 matching 9 bases. J lost 5 bases, V lost 5 bases, and 7 bases had no gene match. The CDR3 is made up of 15 amino acids. Germline CDR1 MDHEN, CDR2 SYDVKM. DNA for the CDR3: TGTGCCAGCAGTACTACCGGGACAGGGAACAATGAGCAGTTCTTC. Translation: CASSTTGTGNNEQFF. Full variable domain (remainder filled in from reference TRBV28 and TRBJ2-1): DVKVTQSSRYLVKRTGEKVFLECVQDMDHENMFWYRQDPGLGLRLIYFSYDVKMKEKGDIPEGYSVSREKKERFSLILESASTNQTSMYLCASSTTGTGNNEQFFGPGTRLTVL.

The J gene is TRBJ1-2, the V gene TRBV6-5, with TRBD1 identical over 9 bases. The CDR3 length is 15 residues. Trimming at V came to 2 bases and at J to 0 bases, leaving 1 base not matched to a gene. Germline CDR1 MNHEY, CDR2 SVGAGI. CDR3 protein: CASSYGQGTNYGYTF. CDR3 coding DNA: TGTGCCAGCAGTTACGGACAGGGGACTAACTATGGCTACACCTTC.

The genes are TRBV5-1 and TRBJ2-2; D is possibly TRBD1 (6 bases). The CDR3 has 15 residues. V lost 4 bases to trimming and J lost 3 bases, with 13 bases between them. Germline CDR1 reads SGHRS; CDR2 reads YFSETQ. In DNA, the CDR3 is TGCGCCAGCAGCCAGGACAGTTTTTACACCGGGGAGCTGTTTTTT. Translated, it gives CASSQDSFYTGELFF.

V and J are TRBV6-6 and TRBJ1-5; tentative D call: TRBD1 (5 bases). CDR1 is MNHNY, CDR2 SVGAGI, per germline (reference sequence). V lost 6 bases and J lost 6, with 15 bases in between. The CDR3 is made up of 14 amino acids. The CDR3 sequence: CASRTAGGSQPQHF. The CDR3 DNA reads TGTGCCAGCAGGACCGCCGGGGGGAGTCAGCCCCAGCATTTT.

The chain employs TRBV7-9 and TRBJ1-3; TRBD1 matches at 8 bases. CDR3 size: 17 residues. Germline V lookup: CDR1 SEHNR, CDR2 FQNEAQ (reference sequence). The J segment lost 0 bases and the V segment lost 4 bases, leaving 8 bases of the junction unmatched. CDR3 amino acids: CASSSRTGRLSGNTIYF. CDR3 coding DNA: TGTGCCAGCAGCTCCCGGACAGGGCGACTCTCTGGAAACACCATATATTTT.

The genes are TRBV12-3 or TRBV12-4 and TRBJ1-3; perhaps TRBD1 as D (5 bases). This CDR3 has 13 residues. Trimming removed 3 bases from V and 8 bases from J, with 11 bases in between. The CDR3 spells CASSFSAGDTIYF. The CDR3 DNA reads TGTGCCAGCAGTTTCTCGGCGGGGGACACCATATATTTT.

The CDR3 reads CASSQEGTGSYNEQFF. The CDR3 nucleotides read TGTGCCAGCAGCCAAGAAGGGACAGGGTCCTACAATGAGCAGTTCTTC. The genes are TRBV4-2 and TRBJ2-1; 9 nucleotides match TRBD1. The germline V gene encodes CDR1 LGHNA and CDR2 YNFKEQ. V was clipped by 0 bases and J by 1 base; unmatched bases: 1. The CDR3 extends over 16 amino acids.

The genes are TRBV15 and TRBJ1-4; 7 nucleotides align to TRBD1. The trim removed 0 bases at V and 0 bases at J, leaving 1 base unmatched. CDR1 is LNHNV, CDR2 YYDKDF, per germline (reference sequence). CDR3 length: 16 amino acids. The CDR3 is CATSREDRPTNEKLFF. The CDR3 nucleotides are TGTGCCACCAGCAGAGAGGACAGGCCAACTAATGAAAAACTGTTTTTT. The full variable domain, its missing parts supplied by reference TRBV15 and TRBJ1-4, is DAMVIQNPRYQVTQFGKPVTLSCSQTLNHNVMYWYQQKSSQAPKLLFHYYDKDFNNEADTPDNFQSRRPNTSFCFLDIRSPGLGDTAMYLCATSREDRPTNEKLFFGSGTQLSVL.

The rearrangement links TRBV5-1 to TRBJ2-1; 14 nucleotides align to TRBD2. V lost 3 bases, J lost 7 bases, and 9 bases stayed unmatched. Germline CDR1 SGHRS, CDR2 YFSETQ. This CDR3 contains 17 residues. CDR3 in amino acids: CASSSRGTSGGSNEQFF. CDR3 nucleotide sequence: TGCGCCAGCAGCTCTCGAGGGACTAGCGGGGGAAGTAATGAGCAGTTCTTC.

The J gene is TRBJ1-5, the V gene TRBV7-2; no clear D. CDR1 and CDR2 (germline): SGHTA, FQGNSA. The V and J ends lost 1 base and 1 base respectively, with 8 bases between them. This CDR3 is built from 15 residues. CDR3 DNA sequence: TGTGCCAGCAGCTTAGTAGCGGGGAGCAATCAGCCCCAGCATTTT. It encodes CASSLVAGSNQPQHF.

This clone was observed a handful of times. The chain couples TRBV29-1 to TRBJ2-5, with 10 positions matching TRBD1. CDR1 is SQVTM, CDR2 ANQGSEA, per germline. V was pared by 7 bases and J by 5 bases, with 7 bases of the junction left unmatched. The CDR3 is 13 residues long. The CDR3 region has the DNA TGCAGCGGCAGACAGGGGGCGGGGGAGACCCAGTACTTC. Its protein is CSGRQGAGETQYF.

The chain uses TRBV25-1 and TRBJ1-6, with D maybe TRBD1 (5 bases). V was clipped by 3 bases and J by 11 bases, with 14 bases between them. The CDR3 runs to 14 residues. Per the germline V gene, CDR1 is MGHDK and CDR2 is SYGVNS. CDR3 protein: CASSDPRLGPPLHF. DNA for the CDR3: TGTGCCAGCAGTGACCCAAGATTGGGGCCACCCCTCCACTTT.

The V gene is TRBV19, the J gene TRBJ2-5, with 10 bases identical to TRBD2. The CDR3 totals 18 residues. V was clipped by 3 bases and J by 2 bases; unmatched bases: 12. Germline V gene lookup returns CDR1 LNHDA and CDR2 SQIVND (reference sequence). The DNA for the CDR3 is TGTGCCAGTAGTATGGGGACCTTAGCGGGGGGACATCAAGAGACCCAGTACTTC. It translates to CASSMGTLAGGHQETQYF.

In this sample, this clone turned up a few times. Sequence at one end of the junction differs from germline and may be a read error. V is TRBV7-9 and J is TRBJ1-2; D gene uncertain. The CDR3 runs to 12 residues. The V gene's germline CDR1 is SEHNR and CDR2 FQNEAQ (reference sequence). The CDR3, as DNA: TGTGCCAGCAGCTTACAGGAGGGTCCCGTGCCCTTC. Protein: CASSLQEGPVPF.

The V gene is TRBV14, the J gene TRBJ1-6, with D unresolved. The germline V gene has CDR1 SGHDN and CDR2 FVKESK. V was cut by 4 bases and J by 6 bases, with 10 bases left in between. The CDR3 spans 14 residues. The CDR3 region has the DNA TGTGCCAGCAGCCGCGGGATCCGTAATTCACCCCTCCACTTT. Protein: CASSRGIRNSPLHF.